Each of the 2 T cell receptor beta chains below was sequenced from the same sample in a study of cytomegalovirus exposure and HLA in healthy donors. Primers: 60 Vbeta forward and 13 Jbeta reverse. Measured with immunoSEQ multiplex PCR; TCRdb has only the in-frame clones, and not every one. The data hold about 130,000 clones, with about 80% observed a single time. The sequencing sample was made of PBMCs. The source is a boy aged 2 to 9 in good health and CMV-seronegative.

The chain recombines TRBV19 with TRBJ2-3; 7 bases map to TRBD2. J lost 0 bases, V lost 0 bases, and 9 bases had no gene match. Looked up from germline, CDR1 is LNHDA and CDR2 is SQIVND (reference sequence). The length of the CDR3 is 18 residues. The CDR3 DNA reads TGTGCCAGTAGTATAGATCTCTCTAGCGGAACCAGCACAGATACGCAGTATTTT. Amino acid sequence: CASSIDLSSGTSTDTQYF.

This rearrangement joins TRBV4-1 to TRBJ2-5, with TRBD2 as a possible D gene (6 bases). Germline loops: CDR1 MGHRA, CDR2 YSYEKL. The CDR3 is 15 residues long. V gave up 3 bases and J gave up 5 bases, with 16 bases separating them. The CDR3 nucleotides are TGCGCCAGCAGCCACGAGGGACGGGGGATGGAGACCCAGTACTTC. Its protein product is CASSHEGRGMETQYF.